The 2 T cell receptor beta chains below come from one sample, sequenced in a study of metastatic and nonmetastatic thyroid tumors. TCRdb re-analyzed the PCR reads using MiXCR. The table has about 23,000 clones, approximately 30% seen once. Thyroid surgery was performed in patients who had received no treatment beforehand. The sequenced sample consisted of tumor tissue. The receptors were sampled from a female donor with papillary thyroid cancer or a benign thyroid nodule (not recorded which). Some clones in this sample may be carry-over from other donors' samples.

As to this clone: This clone may be a read error of a much larger clone one base away. V usage is TRBV19 and J usage is TRBJ1-1, with 9 positions matching TRBD1. There are 15 residues in the CDR3. Germline assignment: CDR1 LNHDA and CDR2 SQIVND (reference sequence). V trimming: 10 bases; J trimming: 6 bases; junction bases outside the gene matches: 15. This chain's CDR3 is CANEVRDREVSEAFF. CDR3 nucleotide sequence: TGTGCCAATGAAGTAAGGGACAGGGAGGTCTCTGAAGCTTTCTTT.

This clone was seen at least ten times. The CDR3 sequence: CASSSSRVSVREQFF. CDR3 coding DNA: TGTGCCAGCAGCTCATCGCGGGTATCCGTCCGTGAGCAGTTCTTC. V usage is TRBV27 and J usage is TRBJ2-1, with D tentatively TRBD2 (5 bases). This CDR3 spans 15 amino acids. The ends were cut back, 6 bases at V and 9 bases at J, with 21 bases in the middle. Germline values: CDR1 MNHEY, CDR2 SMNVEV (reference sequence).